This TCR beta chain comes out of a study of tumor-infiltrating lymphocytes in primary liver carcinoma. Across the study: Each sample had roughly 3.5 to 8 million productive TCRbeta reads regardless of tissue type. Findings and limits, study-wide: Tumor-adjacent and tumor-blood pairs shared a smaller degree of overlap than tumor region pairs.

Co-extraction of RNA and DNA was performed on roughly 17-32 mg of unsorted bulk tissue. Every patient in the cohort had a primary liver carcinoma. That carcinoma was treated by surgical resection. For this clonotype: No antigen is known for it.

Germline V lookup: CDR1 MNHEY, CDR2 SVGAGI. Trimming cost V 0 bases and J 3 bases, with 20 bases left between them. The CDR3 runs 18 residues. A constant-region primer served to make TCR beta cDNA from roughly 480 ng total RNA. Slightly modified ARM-PCR with three nested multiplex PCR rounds yielded TCR beta libraries. The first two PCR rounds, roughly 10 cycles each, used TRBV1-TRBV30 forward primers and a C-beta reverse primer. TCRdb used MiXCR to reprocess the multiplex PCR reads, holding one entry per CDR3 protein. The repertoire holds 55,000 to 70,000 distinct CDR3 sequences, with about two thirds as singletons.

The source material was liver tumor tissue from sampling region 2. Subset denoted: tumor region T2, inferior pole. This chain uses TRBV6-5 with TRBJ2-5, with D uncertain. The TCR originated in a man aged 40-55 years with primary liver carcinoma and hepatitis B virus infection. CDR3 residues: CASSYSMSLGWPEETQYF. CDR3 nucleotide sequence: TGTGCCAGCAGTTACTCGATGTCCCTAGGATGGCCTGAAGAGACCCAGTACTTC.